Included here is one T cell receptor beta chain sequence, with context. Antigen specificity is unknown. The sample is drawn from a study of Graves' ophthalmopathy and Graves' hyperthyroidism. RNA transcripts were the source from which TCR beta CDR3 regions were amplified. After a first-round RT-PCR with HTBI primers, a second-round multiplex PCR was run. TCRdb itself ran the multiplex PCR reads through MiXCR, one entry per CDR3 protein. The top ten clones hold over 2.5% of a sample with 600,000 to 700,000 distinct CDR3 sequences, approximately 39% of them seen once. General study points: Also, most clonotypes expanded in the thyroid above 0.001 frequency appeared in blood.

The sequencing input was peripheral blood. This TCR came from an adult man with Graves' ophthalmopathy.

CDR3 sequence: CASSSGTGQPQYF. CDR3 DNA sequence: TGTGCCAGCAGTAGCGGGACAGGGCAGCCCCAGTACTTC. The V and J genes are TRBV6-6 and TRBJ2-5; TRBD1 matches 9 bases. This CDR3 region has 13 residues. In germline, CDR1 is MNHNY, CDR2 SVGAGI (reference sequence). The trim removed 5 bases at V and 9 bases at J, leaving 7 bases unmatched.